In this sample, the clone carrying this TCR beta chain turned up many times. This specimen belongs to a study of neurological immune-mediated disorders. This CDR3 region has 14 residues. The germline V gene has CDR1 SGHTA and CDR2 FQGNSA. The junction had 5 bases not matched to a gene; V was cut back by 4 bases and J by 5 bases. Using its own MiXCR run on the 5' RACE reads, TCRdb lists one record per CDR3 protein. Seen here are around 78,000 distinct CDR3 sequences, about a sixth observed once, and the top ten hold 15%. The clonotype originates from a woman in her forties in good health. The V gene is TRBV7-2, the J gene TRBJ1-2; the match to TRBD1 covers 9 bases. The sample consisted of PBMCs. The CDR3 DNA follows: TGTGCCAGCAGCTCGGACAGGGGACAATATGGCTACACCTTC. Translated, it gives CASSSDRGQYGYTF.